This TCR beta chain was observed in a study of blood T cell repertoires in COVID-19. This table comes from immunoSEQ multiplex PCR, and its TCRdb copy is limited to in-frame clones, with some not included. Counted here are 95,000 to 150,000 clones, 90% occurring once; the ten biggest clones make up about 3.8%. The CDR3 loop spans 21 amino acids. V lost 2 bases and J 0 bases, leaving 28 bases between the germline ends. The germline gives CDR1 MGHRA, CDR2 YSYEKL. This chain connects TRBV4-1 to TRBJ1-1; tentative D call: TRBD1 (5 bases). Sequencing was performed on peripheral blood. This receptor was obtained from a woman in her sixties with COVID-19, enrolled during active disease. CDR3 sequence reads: CASSQRVINRGLLRMNTEAFF. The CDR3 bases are TGCGCCAGCAGCCAAAGGGTTATAAATAGGGGCTTACTCAGAATGAACACTGAAGCTTTCTTT.